This T cell receptor (beta chain) comes out of a study of shared clonotypes between healthy human individuals. The overall study: A donor's plate count was three for CD4 naive and three for CD4 memory; CD8 naive had two and CD8 memory one.

The V gene's germline CDR1 is SGHNT and CDR2 YENEEA. Deletions cut 0 bases from V and 4 bases from J, with 15 bases between. This CDR3 spans 17 amino acids. Overall study findings and caveats: Among several donors, approximately 4.6% of naive CD4 clonotypes were found in common. Clonotypes shared by all four sorted-subset donors had higher generation probabilities than non-shared clonotypes.

This table comes from immunoSEQ multiplex PCR, and its TCRdb copy is limited to in-frame clones, with some not included. The sample shows roughly 2 million clones, about 95% of them seen only once. Selected positively for CCR7 and CD45RO-negative, naive CD8 cells excluded terminally differentiated effector memory CD45RA+ cells. On this clone itself: Its cognate antigen is unknown.

The sample consisted of naive CD8+ T cells sorted from blood. The gene calls are TRBV11-3 and TRBJ2-2; D is unresolved. This receptor was taken from a man aged 18 to 29 in good health. CDR3 residues: CASSLDLRQPLTGELFF. DNA of the CDR3: TGTGCCAGCAGCTTAGATCTTCGGCAGCCGCTCACCGGGGAGCTGTTTTTT.